Listed below are T cell receptor beta chains from one sample, sequenced in a study of blood T cell repertoires in COVID-19. Clones were read by immunoSEQ multiplex PCR, and TCRdb kept only the in-frame ones, dropping some. Of 95,000 to 130,000 clones listed, 75% to 90% are singletons. Sequencing was carried out using peripheral blood. The origin of the receptors is a man younger than 45 with acute or convalescent COVID-19. The CDR3 runs from the conserved cysteine through the conserved F or W. D genes are given only for firm matches. Expanded clones are given a class, and other clones once, few, many or no size at all.

d_call	v_call	j_call	clone_size	cdr3_nt	cdr3_aa
-	TRBV5-1	TRBJ1-4	-	TGCGCCAGCACCACGGGGGGGCTTAATGAAAAACTGTTTTTT	CASTTGGLNEKLFF
-	TRBV18	TRBJ1-2	-	TGTGCCAGCTCACCGGGGAGGGACCGTTTTAACTATGGCTACACCTTC	CASSPGRDRFNYGYTF
-	TRBV10-3	TRBJ2-7	-	TGTGCCATCAGTGGTCCTTACGAGCAGTACTTC	CAISGPYEQYF
TRBD2	TRBV14	TRBJ2-4	-	TGTGCCAGCGCGGGACTAGAAGCCAAAAACATTCAGTACTTC	CASAGLEAKNIQYF
-	TRBV4-2	TRBJ1-1	-	TGTGCCAGCAGCCACGAACAGGATATTATGAACACTGAAGCTTTCTTT	CASSHEQDIMNTEAFF
-	TRBV5-8	TRBJ2-1	-	TGTGCCAGCAGCGTGGCCGTTTCCTACAATGAGCAGTTCTTC	CASSVAVSYNEQFF
-	TRBV4-2	TRBJ1-4	-	TGTGCCAGCAGCCAAGGGAGGGAGGGGGTAGGGAAACTGTTTTTT	CASSQGREGVGKLFF
-	TRBV9	TRBJ2-2	-	TGTGCCAGCAGCGTAGAGAGCCACTACACCGGGGAGCTGTTTTTT	CASSVESHYTGELFF
TRBD1	TRBV2	TRBJ2-7	-	TGTGCCAGCAGTGACGCGGGACAGGGGGCTTACGAGCAGTACTTC	CASSDAGQGAYEQYF
TRBD2	TRBV9	TRBJ2-5	-	TGTGCCAGCAGCGTTGCCTCGAGCGGGGGGGCCCAAGAGACCCAGTACTTC	CASSVASSGGAQETQYF
TRBD1	TRBV25-1	TRBJ1-4	-	TGTGCCAGCAGTGGTACAGGGGAGGTTGAAAAACTGTTTTTT	CASSGTGEVEKLFF
TRBD2	TRBV6-5	TRBJ2-5	-	TGTGCCAGCAGTCTAGCGGGAGTCGGGGAGACCCAGTACTTC	CASSLAGVGETQYF
TRBD1	TRBV2	TRBJ1-2	few	TGTGCCAGCAGTGAAAATAGGGGCAGGGGGTACTCGGTTAACTATGGCTACACCTTC	CASSENRGRGYSVNYGYTF
-	TRBV9	TRBJ1-1	-	TGTGCCAGCAGCGTAGGGGCAGGGAACACTGAAGCTTTCTTT	CASSVGAGNTEAFF
TRBD1	TRBV28	TRBJ1-1	-	TGTGCCAGCAGTTTCCCCGGACAGGGGGGTAAAGCTTTCTTT	CASSFPGQGGKAFF
-	TRBV6-6	TRBJ1-2	-	TGTGCCAGCAGTTACTCGACACTGGCTGGCTACACCTTC	CASSYSTLAGYTF
TRBD1	TRBV15	TRBJ1-1	-	TGTGCCACCAGCAGAGACCCGGGACAGTTGAACACTGAAGCTTTCTTT	CATSRDPGQLNTEAFF
-	TRBV4-2	TRBJ1-2	-	TGTGCCAGCAGCCAAGATTTCGGGGGGCCCTATGGCTACACCTTC	CASSQDFGGPYGYTF
-	TRBV28	TRBJ1-1	-	TGTGCCAGCACCCCGGCGGGGATAGTCACTGAAGCTTTCTTT	CASTPAGIVTEAFF
TRBD1	TRBV30	TRBJ1-2	-	TGTGCCTGGAGGTCATCCGGGACAGGGTATGGCTACACCTTC	CAWRSSGTGYGYTF
TRBD2	TRBV7-3	TRBJ2-2	-	TGTGCCAGCAGCTCGGGACTAGCGGGAACCGGGGAGCTGTTTTTT	CASSSGLAGTGELFF
-	TRBV11-2	TRBJ1-6	-	TGTGCCAGCAGCTTCTTCAGGGAAGGGAATTCACCCCTCCACTTT	CASSFFREGNSPLHF
-	TRBV7-9	TRBJ2-1	few	TGTGCCAGCACCGGAGACCACCATGAGCAGTTCTTC	CASTGDHHEQFF
TRBD1	TRBV5-1	TRBJ1-1	-	TGCGCCAGCTCGACGGGACAGGGGACCACTGAAGCTTTCTTT	CASSTGQGTTEAFF
-	TRBV5-1	TRBJ2-5	-	TGCGCCAGCAGCTTAGGACAGCTCCAAGAGACCCAGTACTTC	CASSLGQLQETQYF
-	TRBV7-3	TRBJ2-2	-	TGTGCCAGCAGCCCCTCGGGTGGCACCGGGGAGCTGTTTTTT	CASSPSGGTGELFF
TRBD1	TRBV29-1	TRBJ1-1	-	TGCAGCGCCACGGACAGGGGGCGCAAGGCTGAAGCTTTCTTT	CSATDRGRKAEAFF
TRBD2	TRBV6-4	TRBJ2-3	-	TGTGCCAGCAGTGTAGGCGGGAGTGGTGCAGATACGCAGTATTTT	CASSVGGSGADTQYF
-	TRBV4-2	TRBJ1-4	-	TGTGCCAGCAGCCAAGGGGGGCGGACTTATGAAAAACTGTTTTTT	CASSQGGRTYEKLFF
-	TRBV9	TRBJ2-3	-	TGTGCCAGCAGCACGGACGGGGTGCTCACAGATACGCAGTATTTT	CASSTDGVLTDTQYF
-	TRBV6-1	TRBJ1-1	-	TGTGCCAGCAGTGAAGCTTGGGCAGGGACTGAAGCTTTCTTT	CASSEAWAGTEAFF
-	TRBV5-1	TRBJ2-3	-	TGCGCCAGCAGCCCCTTAGGAGGGAGCGTTGAAGATACGCAGTATTTT	CASSPLGGSVEDTQYF
-	TRBV5-4	TRBJ1-1	-	TGTGCCAGCAGCTTAAGGACAGAAGGGAACACTGAAGCTTTCTTT	CASSLRTEGNTEAFF
-	TRBV7-9	TRBJ2-2	many	TGTGCCAGCAGGCTAGAGTTAGGCGGGGAGCTGTTTTTT	CASRLELGGELFF
TRBD1	TRBV12-5	TRBJ1-2	-	TGTGCTAGTGGTGACAGGGGAAACTATGGCTACACCTTC	CASGDRGNYGYTF
TRBD1	TRBV5-4	TRBJ2-5	-	TGTGCCAGCAGAACCGGGACAGGCCCTCAAGAGACCCAGTACTTC	CASRTGTGPQETQYF
TRBD2	TRBV27	TRBJ2-1	-	TGTGCCAGCAGTTTATCGGGGGGAGGGATGCATGAGCAGTTCTTC	CASSLSGGGMHEQFF
-	TRBV5-4	TRBJ2-1	-	TGTGCCAGCAGCTCCTCAGGGTCTAAGCAGTTCTTC	CASSSSGSKQFF
-	TRBV15	TRBJ1-1	-	TGTGCCACCAGCAGTCGCGGGCACACTGAAGCTTTCTTT	CATSSRGHTEAFF
-	TRBV3-1/TRBV3-2	TRBJ1-1	-	TGTGCCAGCAGCCAAGGCCCAGGGGTCGCTGAAGCTTTCTTT	CASSQGPGVAEAFF
-	TRBV12-5	TRBJ1-2	-	TGTGCTAGTCGCATTGGGAGTGGCTACACCTTC	CASRIGSGYTF
TRBD2	TRBV14	TRBJ2-5	-	TGTGCCAGCAGCCACGGGACTAGCGGGGGGTTCGAGACCCAGTACTTC	CASSHGTSGGFETQYF
-	TRBV9	TRBJ1-2	-	TGTGCCAGCAGCTCGGACAGCTGGGGATATGGCTACACCTTC	CASSSDSWGYGYTF
TRBD2	TRBV5-8	TRBJ2-3	-	TGTGCCAGCGCCCCTGGGCTAGCGGAATCTTCTAGCACAGATACGCAGTATTTT	CASAPGLAESSSTDTQYF
-	TRBV7-3	TRBJ2-4	few	TGTGCCAGCAGCGACACAGGGCTAGCCAAAAACATTCAGTACTTC	CASSDTGLAKNIQYF